This T cell receptor beta chain appears in the sequencing data of a study of T cells in Graves' hyperthyroidism and ophthalmopathy. What was amplified from RNA transcripts were TCR beta CDR3 regions. TCR CDR3 underwent first-round RT-PCR with the HTBI primer set. Each CDR3 protein gets one entry after TCRdb re-called the multiplex PCR reads with MiXCR. The data hold roughly 570,000 distinct CDR3 sequences, with about 45% observed a single time. The germline V gene has CDR1 SNHLY and CDR2 FYNNEI. The CDR3 is 15 residues long. The V segment lost 6 bases and the J segment 7 bases; nucleotides outside the gene matches: 7.

This TCR was sampled from an adult woman with Graves' disease, either hyperthyroidism or ophthalmopathy (not recorded which). The chain recombines TRBV2 with TRBJ1-5; 12 bases are a match to TRBD1. Source material: peripheral blood or thyroid tissue (not recorded which). CDR3 DNA: TGTGCCAGCAGGCCCGGGACAGGGGGCGAACAGCCCCAGCATTTT. It encodes CASRPGTGGEQPQHF.